The rows below give T cell receptor beta chains drawn from one sample of a study of T cell responses to AZD1222 COVID-19 vaccine. Profiling relied on immunoSEQ multiplex PCR, and the TCRdb table lists in-frame clones only, not all of them. The sample contains about 120,000 clones, 85% to 95% of which appear only once. The specimen comprised peripheral blood, sampled 28 days after the second AZD1222 dose. The receptor set was obtained from an adult who received the AZD1222 COVID-19 vaccine. The CDR3 runs from the conserved cysteine through the conserved F or W. The D gene is left open where the match is weak.

CASSQRGGATGELFF	NA	15	TRBV6-5	TRBJ2-2
CASSLFRESAADTQYF	NA	16	TRBV7-6	TRBJ2-3
CASSHQETQYF	NA	11	TRBV7-8	TRBJ2-5
CASSQDRWPSGNTIYF	NA	16	TRBV4-3	TRBJ1-3
CASSPRTGPEVTQYF	TRBD1	15	TRBV7-2	TRBJ2-5
CASSQDLSQPTSF	NA	13	TRBV4-3	TRBJ1-1
CAISLGQNTEAFF	NA	13	TRBV10-3	TRBJ1-1
CASSIGRNTEAFF	NA	13	TRBV19	TRBJ1-1
CASSLGLFYEQYF	NA	13	TRBV6-2/TRBV6-3	TRBJ2-7
CASSLAPGQGEKKLFF	TRBD1	16	TRBV27	TRBJ1-4